Each of the 19 T cell receptor beta chains below was sequenced from the same sample in a study of T cell responses to AZD1222 COVID-19 vaccine (dated by TCRdb to the early 2020s). Receptor libraries were prepared by the immunoSEQ multiplex PCR assay. The table comes from immuneACCESS by way of TCRdb, which keeps in-frame sequences with V and J called. Part of the clones is missing from these tables; in studies checked, under half for an unresolved V gene and the rest for unknown reasons. Present in this sample are roughly 66,000 clones, 65% to 85% of which were seen just once. Of the sample, about 7% falls within the top ten clones. The sample's time point label, in plain terms: baseline before first vaccination. The specimen comprised peripheral blood, sampled on day 0 of AZD1222 vaccination. Receptors were obtained from an adult in good health.

The rearrangement links TRBV9 to TRBJ1-6, with 8 bases identical to TRBD1. The CDR3 contains 15 residues. In germline, CDR1 is SGDLS, CDR2 YYNGEE. Trimming cost V 3 bases and J 4 bases; bases outside gene matches: 3. CDR3 in amino acids: CASSETGVYNSPLHF. The CDR3 region has the DNA TGTGCCAGCAGCGAGACAGGGGTGTATAATTCACCCCTCCACTTT. Looking up the rest from reference TRBV9 and TRBJ1-6 gives the full variable domain: DSGVTQTPKHLITATGQRVTLRCSPRSGDLSVYWYQQSLDQGLQFLIQYYNGEERAKGNILERFSAQQFPDLHSELNLSSLELGDSALYFCASSETGVYNSPLHFGNGTRLTVT.

V usage is TRBV7-9 and J usage is TRBJ2-6; unclear D gene. Trimming shortened V by 3 bases and J by 0 bases, and 6 bases separated the two germline ends. Germline lookup yields CDR1 SEHNR and CDR2 FQNEAQ (reference sequence). The CDR3 consists of 15 residues. The CDR3 coding sequence is TGTGCCAGCAGCTTTGTGCGCTCTGGGGCCAACGTCCTGACTTTC. Translation: CASSFVRSGANVLTF.

The chain links TRBV12-3 or TRBV12-4 to TRBJ2-1; 8 nucleotides align to TRBD1. The CDR3 totals 13 residues. The V gene end was trimmed by 6 bases and the J gene end by 5 bases; junction bases not matched to a gene: 3. CDR3 nucleotide sequence: TGTGCCAGCAGGTCGGACAGGGACAATGAGCAGTTCTTC. Protein product: CASRSDRDNEQFF.

This chain uses TRBV5-4 with TRBJ1-6, with 7 nucleotides matching TRBD1. V shed 4 bases and J 7 bases; nucleotides not matched to a gene: 11. CDR3 length: 16 amino acids. Germline-derived CDR1 and CDR2 are SGHNT and YYREEE (reference sequence). The CDR3 protein is CASSRIPDRDNSPLHF. CDR3 coding DNA: TGTGCCAGCAGCCGCATACCCGACAGGGACAATTCACCCCTCCACTTT.

This clone was seen only once. The chain uses TRBV6-2 or TRBV6-3 and TRBJ2-1; D is undetermined. Germline V gives CDR1 MNHEY, CDR2 SVGEGT. CDR3 length: 12 residues. Trimming took 5 bases from V and 16 from J, leaving 18 bases between them. The CDR3 protein is CASSPVVPLQFF. Written as DNA, the CDR3 is TGTGCCAGCAGTCCCGTGGTCCCGCTTCAATTCTTC.

This clone occurred once. The CDR3 DNA is TGTGCCAGCTCACCACCGGGCACCTTGAGCACTGAAGCTTTCTTT. This translates into CASSPPGTLSTEAFF. The gene calls are TRBV18 and TRBJ1-1, with D unclear. V dropped 0 bases and J dropped 4 bases, with 12 bases sitting between them. The CDR3 is 15 amino acids. CDR1 is KGHSH and CDR2 is LQKENI in the germline V gene.

This chain uses TRBV29-1 with TRBJ2-7, with D hard to call. V was trimmed by 0 bases and J by 0 bases, leaving 3 bases between them. The CDR3 spans 12 residues. Germline CDR1 SQVTM, CDR2 ANQGSEA. Written as DNA, the CDR3 is TGCAGCGTTGAAGACAGCTCCTACGAGCAGTACTTC. Its translation: CSVEDSSYEQYF.

The genes are TRBV5-1 and TRBJ1-1; D ambiguous. The CDR3 spans 13 residues. Germline loops: CDR1 SGHRS, CDR2 YFSETQ. The V gene lost 5 bases and the J gene lost 4 bases, with 12 bases spanning the gap. The CDR3 spells CASRAAGGTEAFF. CDR3 coding DNA: TGCGCCAGCAGAGCCGCTGGAGGCACTGAAGCTTTCTTT.

This rearrangement joins TRBV2 to TRBJ1-4, with 9 bases matching TRBD1. The CDR3 runs to 15 residues. CDR1 is SNHLY and CDR2 is FYNNEI in the germline V gene. Trimming removed 10 bases from V and 10 bases from J; junction bases left unmatched: 16. The CDR3 here is CATTSSGTGYRKLFF. In DNA form, the CDR3 reads TGTGCCACTACGTCAAGCGGGACAGGGTACCGAAAACTGTTTTTT. Based on the CDR3 plus reference TRBV2 and TRBJ1-4, the full variable domain is EPEVTQTPSHQVTQMGQEVILRCVPISNHLYFYWYRQILGQKVEFLVSFYNNEISEKSEIFDDQFSVERPDGSNFTLKIRSTKLEDSAMYFCATTSSGTGYRKLFFGSGTQLSVL.

The chain couples TRBV23-1 to TRBJ2-2, with TRBD2 matching 9 bases. TRBV23-1 is an ORF, and what it does is uncertain. The CDR3 runs 17 residues. With 4 bases clipped from V and 7 bases from J, the junction kept 13 bases outside the gene matches. The CDR3 loop reads CASSPSKRGAMGGELFF. Here the CDR3 DNA reads TGCGCCAGCAGTCCATCTAAGCGGGGGGCCATGGGCGGGGAGCTGTTTTTT.

The chain has TRBV18 and TRBJ1-5; unclear D gene. Trimming stripped 2 bases from V and 7 bases from J, with 9 bases between. The germline gives CDR1 KGHSH, CDR2 LQKENI. CDR3 length equals 13 residues. The CDR3 protein is CASSPLGGQPQHF. CDR3 nucleotides: TGTGCCAGCTCACCATTGGGCGGACAGCCCCAGCATTTT. Complete variable domain (other parts from reference TRBV18 and TRBJ1-5): NAGVMQNPRHLVRRRGQEARLRCSPMKGHSHVYWYRQLPEEGLKFMVYLQKENIIDESGMPKERFSAEFPKEGPSILRIQQVVRGDSAAYFCASSPLGGQPQHFGDGTRLSIL.

The chain has TRBV5-1 and TRBJ2-3; 13 bases map to TRBD2. V lost 0 bases to trimming and J lost 1 base; unmatched junction nucleotides: 5. Germline assignment: CDR1 SGHRS and CDR2 YFSETQ. The CDR3 sequence is 18 residues long. As DNA, the CDR3 is TGCGCCAGCAGCTTGGTCGGGACTAGCGGGGTGGGCACAGATACGCAGTATTTT. Translation: CASSLVGTSGVGTDTQYF.

V usage is TRBV27 and J usage is TRBJ2-5; 12 bases agree with TRBD1. CDR3 length equals 16 residues. Germline V gene data show CDR1 as MNHEY and CDR2 as SMNVEV (reference sequence). The V gene end was trimmed by 5 bases and the J gene end by 5 bases; junction bases not matched to a gene: 9. Here the CDR3 DNA reads TGTGCCAGCAGTGGCCCGGGACAGGGGGCGAGGGAGACCCAGTACTTC. It is translated as CASSGPGQGARETQYF.

The genes are TRBV5-1 and TRBJ1-6; 7 bases align to TRBD1. The CDR3 runs 15 residues. Germline trimming cut 4 bases from V and 6 bases from J; bases unmatched to any gene: 7. Germline V lookup: CDR1 SGHRS, CDR2 YFSETQ. CDR3 residues: CASSLTTGVNSPLHF. The CDR3 bases are TGCGCCAGCAGCCTAACTACAGGGGTTAATTCACCCCTCCACTTT. Using reference TRBV5-1 and TRBJ1-6 for the parts outside the CDR3, the full variable domain is KAGVTQTPRYLIKTRGQQVTLSCSPISGHRSVSWYQQTPGQGLQFLFEYFSETQRNKGNFPGRFSGRQFSNSRSEMNVSTLELGDSALYLCASSLTTGVNSPLHFGNGTRLTVT.

V and J are TRBV14 and TRBJ2-7, with 7 bases lining up with TRBD1. Germline V gene sequence: CDR1 SGHDN, CDR2 FVKESK. Trimming cost V 0 bases and J 12 bases; bases outside gene matches: 5. The CDR3 length is 12 residues. The CDR3 region is CASSQDSGQSYF. Written as DNA, the CDR3 is TGTGCCAGCAGCCAAGACTCGGGACAGTCGTACTTC.

The rearrangement links TRBV2 to TRBJ1-2; D call uncertain. The CDR3 is made up of 13 amino acids. The ends were cut back, 6 bases at V and 1 base at J, with 9 bases in the middle. The germline CDR1 and CDR2 sequences are SNHLY and FYNNEI. The CDR3 loop reads CASRRTVNYGYTF. CDR3 sequence (DNA): TGTGCCAGCAGACGGACTGTTAACTATGGCTACACCTTC.

The chain has TRBV11-3 and TRBJ2-2; 9 bases match TRBD1. V shed 5 bases, J shed 0 bases, and the junction held 4 bases outside the gene matches. The CDR3 has 16 residues. The germline V gene has CDR1 SGHNT and CDR2 YENEEA. DNA of the CDR3: TGTGCCAGCAGCCCGCGACAGGGGGCGAACACCGGGGAGCTGTTTTTT. Translation: CASSPRQGANTGELFF. The full variable domain, with the rest looked up from reference TRBV11-3 and TRBJ2-2, is EAGVVQSPRYKIIEKKQPVAFWCNPISGHNTLYWYLQNLGQGPELLIRYENEEAVDDSQLPKDRFSAERLKGVDSTLKIQPAELGDSAVYLCASSPRQGANTGELFFGEGSRLTVL.

The rearrangement uses TRBV19 and TRBJ1-1; 7 nucleotides match TRBD1. The CDR3 loop spans 14 amino acids. J gave up 2 bases and V 4 bases, and 4 bases lay outside the gene matches. CDR1 and CDR2 from the germline V gene are LNHDA and SQIVND (reference sequence). CDR3 nucleotide sequence: TGTGCCAGTAGTACCTACAGGGGAAACACTGAAGCTTTCTTT. This sequence encodes CASSTYRGNTEAFF.

V and J are TRBV6-4 and TRBJ2-1, with no clear D. V was cut by 6 bases and J by 2 bases, with 14 bases left in between. Germline V gene lookup returns CDR1 MRHNA and CDR2 SNTAGT. This CDR3 is 15 amino acids long. CDR3 in DNA: TGTGCCAGCAGCGCCTCTTTGGGAACCTACAATGAGCAGTTCTTC. Translating gives CASSASLGTYNEQFF.